The 8 T cell receptor beta chains below all came from one sample that was sequenced in a study of blood T cell repertoires in COVID-19. Here immunoSEQ multiplex PCR was the method, and the copy in TCRdb shows in-frame clones only, minus some. The sample gives 370,000 or so clones, about four fifths of which show up once; around 1% is in the top ten. Sequences were obtained from peripheral blood. Every receptor here comes from a human donor with acute or convalescent COVID-19. The donor label of this sample is uncertain.

This clone has a single count. This rearrangement joins TRBV19 to TRBJ1-5; no definite D call. The CDR3 is 15 residues long. V lost 5 bases and J lost 3, with 14 bases in between. The germline V gene has CDR1 LNHDA and CDR2 SQIVND (reference sequence). The CDR3 coding sequence is TGTGCCAGTAGTGTTTCAGTAACCGCCAATCAGCCCCAGCATTTT. The encoded protein is CASSVSVTANQPQHF.

This clone was counted many times. The chain combines TRBV29-1 with TRBJ1-3; 9 nucleotides align to TRBD1. This CDR3 region has 15 residues. Trimming at V came to 7 bases and at J to 2 bases, leaving 9 bases not matched to a gene. Germline CDR1 is SQVTM and CDR2 is ANQGSEA. Written as DNA, the CDR3 is TGCAGCGCCTCCGGGACAGGGTACACTGGAAACACCATATATTTT. It yields the protein CSASGTGYTGNTIYF. Full variable domain (missing parts from reference TRBV29-1 and TRBJ1-3): SAVISQKPSRDICQRGTSLTIQCQVDSQVTMMFWYRQQPGQSLTLIATANQGSEATYESGFVIDKFPISRPNLTFSTLTVSNMSPEDSSIYLCSASGTGYTGNTIYFGEGSWLTVV.

CDR3 nucleotide sequence: TGTGCCAGCAGCTTAGGACCTGTGGCGGGTAATGAAAAACTGTTTTTT. It translates to CASSLGPVAGNEKLFF. The chain is built from TRBV13 and TRBJ1-4; D call uncertain. Germline CDR1 and CDR2: PRHDT and FYEKMQ (reference sequence). The CDR3 has 16 amino acids. The ends were cut back, 0 bases at V and 4 bases at J, with 12 bases in the middle.

V usage is TRBV7-9 and J usage is TRBJ1-1; no definite D call. This CDR3 has 13 residues. CDR1 is SEHNR, CDR2 FQNEAQ, per germline (reference sequence). The ends were cut back, 2 bases at V and 4 bases at J, with 8 bases in the middle. As DNA, the CDR3 is TGTGCCAGCAGCTTAAGGGAGCCCACTGAAGCTTTCTTT. Its translation: CASSLREPTEAFF.

The V and J genes are TRBV6-1 and TRBJ2-2; TRBD1 might be the D (5 bases). The CDR3 has 15 amino acids. Trimming removed 3 bases from V and 0 bases from J, with 8 bases in between. From germline, CDR1 is MNHNS and CDR2 SASEGT. In DNA form, the CDR3 reads TGTGCCAGCAGTGATGGACACTCGAACACCGGGGAGCTGTTTTTT. It yields the protein CASSDGHSNTGELFF.

The CDR3 region has the DNA TGTGCCAGCTCAGCTTCTCGCGGACGAGGGGGGCAGTTCTTC. Encoded protein: CASSASRGRGGQFF. The rearrangement joins TRBV18 to TRBJ2-1, with TRBD1 as a possible D gene (6 bases). Germline CDR1 and CDR2: KGHSH and LQKENI. The V and J ends lost 5 bases and 12 bases respectively, with 20 bases between them. CDR3 length: 14 residues. Drawing the rest from reference TRBV18 and TRBJ2-1, the complete variable domain is NAGVMQNPRHLVRRRGQEARLRCSPMKGHSHVYWYRQLPEEGLKFMVYLQKENIIDESGMPKERFSAEFPKEGPSILRIQQVVRGDSAAYFCASSASRGRGGQFFGPGTRLTVL.

This clone showed up just a few times. The CDR3 coding sequence is TGTGCCAGCAGTGGCGGGGGGTGGAACAATGAGCAGTTCTTC. Translated: CASSGGGWNNEQFF. The chain is built from TRBV27 and TRBJ2-1; 8 bases match TRBD2. V shed 5 bases and J 5 bases; nucleotides not matched to a gene: 5. The germline CDR1 and CDR2 sequences are MNHEY and SMNVEV (reference sequence). This CDR3 contains 14 residues.

This chain joins TRBV5-1 and TRBJ2-7; D is perhaps TRBD2 (6 bases). Germline V lookup: CDR1 SGHRS, CDR2 YFSETQ. Between the trimmed V and J ends, which lost 4 bases and 3 bases, there was a span of 17 bases. The CDR3 length is 15 residues. As DNA, the CDR3 is TGCGCCAGCAGCCCTAGGGACTCCACTGACTACGAGCAGTACTTC. This codes for CASSPRDSTDYEQYF. Full variable domain (remainder filled in from reference TRBV5-1 and TRBJ2-7): KAGVTQTPRYLIKTRGQQVTLSCSPISGHRSVSWYQQTPGQGLQFLFEYFSETQRNKGNFPGRFSGRQFSNSRSEMNVSTLELGDSALYLCASSPRDSTDYEQYFGPGTRLTVT.